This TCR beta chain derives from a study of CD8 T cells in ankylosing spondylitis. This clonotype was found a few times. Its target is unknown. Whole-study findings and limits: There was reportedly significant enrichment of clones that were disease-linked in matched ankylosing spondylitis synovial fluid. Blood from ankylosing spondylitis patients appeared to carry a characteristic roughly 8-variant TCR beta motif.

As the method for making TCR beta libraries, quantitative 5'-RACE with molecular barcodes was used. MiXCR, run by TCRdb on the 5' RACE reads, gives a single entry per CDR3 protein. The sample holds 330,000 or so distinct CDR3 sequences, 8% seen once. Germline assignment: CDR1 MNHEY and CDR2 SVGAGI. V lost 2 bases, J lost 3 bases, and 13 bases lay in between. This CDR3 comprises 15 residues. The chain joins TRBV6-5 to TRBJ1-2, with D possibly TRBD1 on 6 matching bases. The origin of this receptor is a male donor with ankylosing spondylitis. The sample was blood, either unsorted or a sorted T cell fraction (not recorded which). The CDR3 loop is CASSYPQGGYYGYTF. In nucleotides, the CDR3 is TGTGCCAGCAGTTACCCACAGGGTGGATACTATGGCTACACCTTC.